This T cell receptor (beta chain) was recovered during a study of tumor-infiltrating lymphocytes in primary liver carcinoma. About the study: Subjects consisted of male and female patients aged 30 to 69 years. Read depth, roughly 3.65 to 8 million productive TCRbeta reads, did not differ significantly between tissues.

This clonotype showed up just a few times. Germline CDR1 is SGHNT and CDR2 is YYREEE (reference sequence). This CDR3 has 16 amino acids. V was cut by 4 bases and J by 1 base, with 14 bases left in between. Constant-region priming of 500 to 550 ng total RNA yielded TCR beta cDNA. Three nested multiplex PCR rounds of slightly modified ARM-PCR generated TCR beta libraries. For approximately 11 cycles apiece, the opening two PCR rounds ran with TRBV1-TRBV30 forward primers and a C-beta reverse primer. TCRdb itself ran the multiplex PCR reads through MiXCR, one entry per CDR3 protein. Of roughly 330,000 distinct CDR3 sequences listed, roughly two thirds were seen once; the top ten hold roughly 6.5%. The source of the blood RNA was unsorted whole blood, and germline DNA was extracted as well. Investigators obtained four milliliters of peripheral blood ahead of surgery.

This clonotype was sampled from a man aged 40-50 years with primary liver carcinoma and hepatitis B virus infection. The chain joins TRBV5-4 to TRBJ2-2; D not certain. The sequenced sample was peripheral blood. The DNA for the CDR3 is TGTGCCAGCAGCAAAAATATTGCAGGGAACACCGGGGAGCTGTTTTTT. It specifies CASSKNIAGNTGELFF.